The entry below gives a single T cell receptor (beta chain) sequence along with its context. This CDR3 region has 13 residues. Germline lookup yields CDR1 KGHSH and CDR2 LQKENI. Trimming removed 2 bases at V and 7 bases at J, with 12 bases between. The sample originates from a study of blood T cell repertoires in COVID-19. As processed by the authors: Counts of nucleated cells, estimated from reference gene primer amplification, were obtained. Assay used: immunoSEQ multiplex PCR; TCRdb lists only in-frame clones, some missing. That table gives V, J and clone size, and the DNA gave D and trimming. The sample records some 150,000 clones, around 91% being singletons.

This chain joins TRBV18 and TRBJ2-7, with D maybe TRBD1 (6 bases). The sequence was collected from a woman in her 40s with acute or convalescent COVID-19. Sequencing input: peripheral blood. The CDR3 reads CASSPERQAEQYF. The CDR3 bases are TGTGCCAGCTCACCAGAAAGACAGGCGGAGCAGTACTTC. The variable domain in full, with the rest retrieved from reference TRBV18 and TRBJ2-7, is NAGVMQNPRHLVRRRGQEARLRCSPMKGHSHVYWYRQLPEEGLKFMVYLQKENIIDESGMPKERFSAEFPKEGPSILRIQQVVRGDSAAYFCASSPERQAEQYFGPGTRLTVT.